Shown below are 7 T cell receptor beta chains from a single sample sequenced in a study of PD-L1 blockade in urothelial cancer. TCRdb's copy holds only in-frame clones and misses some; the assay was immunoSEQ multiplex PCR. The sample holds around 70,000 clones, 80% to 85% seen once. The specimen comprised PBMCs, sampled around atezolizumab (anti-PD-L1) treatment. Receptors originate from a man aged 70-80 years with urothelial cancer.

V is TRBV7-9 and J is TRBJ2-2, with TRBD2 as a possible D gene (6 bases). V lost 5 bases and J lost 2, with 15 bases in between. Germline V lookup: CDR1 SEHNR, CDR2 FQNEAQ (reference sequence). The CDR3 contains 16 residues. The CDR3 reads CASSPVGGGNTGELFF. Written as DNA, the CDR3 is TGTGCCAGCAGCCCGGTCGGGGGAGGAAACACCGGGGAGCTGTTTTTT.

This clone came up once. The V call is TRBV5-8, the J call TRBJ1-1; no definite D call. Deletions cut 2 bases from V and 1 base from J, with 9 bases between. The CDR3 sequence is 14 residues long. Germline-derived CDR1 and CDR2 are SGHTS and YDEGEE. As DNA, the CDR3 is TGTGCCAGCAGCTTCAGACTGAGGAACACTGAAGCTTTCTTT. Its protein product is CASSFRLRNTEAFF.

The chain joins TRBV5-1 to TRBJ2-3, with 11 bases aligning to TRBD2. The CDR3 spans 16 residues. Germline lookup yields CDR1 SGHRS and CDR2 YFSETQ. Losses at the gene ends were 3 bases for V and 1 base for J; bases not matched to a gene: 4. CDR3 coding DNA: TGCGCCAGCAGCTACCTTAGCGGGAGGGGCACAGATACGCAGTATTTT. Its translation: CASSYLSGRGTDTQYF.

This rearrangement joins TRBV28 to TRBJ1-2; TRBD1 aligns across 10 bases. CDR1 and CDR2 (germline): MDHEN, SYDVKM. The J segment lost 2 bases and the V segment lost 5 bases, leaving 5 bases of the junction unmatched. This CDR3 has 15 amino acids. As DNA, the CDR3 is TGTGCCAGCAGTCGACAGGGGGCTAGCAACTATGGCTACACCTTC. It translates to CASSRQGASNYGYTF.

Note on this clone: Germline is not matched at one junction end, which may reflect a read error. The V gene is TRBV6-1, the J gene TRBJ2-5; 8 positions match TRBD2. The CDR3 is 16 amino acids. Germline CDR1 and CDR2: MNHNS and SASEGT. CDR3 bases: TGTGCCAGCAGTGAAGGGTTTGGCGGGAGGTGGGAGACCCGGTACTTC. This encodes CASSEGFGGRWETRYF.

This clone was counted only a few times. This chain connects TRBV28 to TRBJ2-2; tentatively, D is TRBD2 (6 bases). This CDR3 contains 15 residues. Trimming cost V 4 bases and J 5 bases, with 14 bases left between them. Germline loops: CDR1 MDHEN, CDR2 SYDVKM. The CDR3 region has the DNA TGTGCCAGCAGTTCATCCCGGGGGAGTACCGGGGAGCTGTTTTTT. Translating it yields CASSSSRGSTGELFF.

This chain links TRBV19 with TRBJ2-2; D may be TRBD2 (6 bases). V lost 5 bases and J 4 bases, leaving 14 bases between the germline ends. Germline V gene lookup returns CDR1 LNHDA and CDR2 SQIVND (reference sequence). The CDR3 consists of 15 residues. The CDR3 region has the DNA TGTGCCAGTAGTTCGAGGACTACACTCACCGGGGAGCTGTTTTTT. It translates to CASSSRTTLTGELFF.